The 19 T cell receptor beta chains listed next were all sequenced from one sample in a study of shared clonotypes between healthy human individuals. TCRdb's copy holds only in-frame clones and misses some; the assay was immunoSEQ multiplex PCR. The sample includes 1.5 million to 2.5 million clones, approximately 94% of them seen just once. Cells designated naive CD8 were CD45RO-negative and were positively selected for CCR7, with terminally differentiated effector memory CD45RA+ cells excluded. The specimen sequenced was naive CD8+ T cells sorted from blood. The receptor source for this set is a man between 18 and 29 years old in good health.

V gene TRBV11-2 combines with J gene TRBJ2-3, with D tentatively TRBD1 (5 bases). Trimming left V 3 bases short and J 3 bases short, with 10 bases between. This CDR3 contains 14 residues. Germline-derived CDR1 and CDR2 are SGHAT and FQNNGV. CDR3: CASSLIKGTDTQYF. CDR3 in DNA: TGTGCCAGCAGCTTGATAAAGGGGACAGATACGCAGTATTTT.

The chain has TRBV19 and TRBJ1-5, with TRBD1 matching 7 bases. The CDR3 runs to 18 residues. V lost 0 bases, J lost 1 base, and 9 bases stayed unmatched. Germline lookup yields CDR1 LNHDA and CDR2 SQIVND (reference sequence). The CDR3 bases are TGTGCCAGTAGTATAGATCTATTTGGCAGGGGGAGCAATCAGCCCCAGCATTTT. As protein: CASSIDLFGRGSNQPQHF.

This clone was recorded only once. The chain joins TRBV2 to TRBJ1-5; TRBD1 matches at 7 bases. V shed 8 bases and J 1 base; nucleotides not matched to a gene: 5. Germline CDR1 and CDR2: SNHLY and FYNNEI. CDR3 length: 14 amino acids. In nucleotides, the CDR3 is TGTGCCAGCTCACCGGACAGGAGCAATCAGCCCCAGCATTTT. Translating it yields CASSPDRSNQPQHF. The entire variable domain, with the rest obtained from reference TRBV2 and TRBJ1-5, is as follows: EPEVTQTPSHQVTQMGQEVILRCVPISNHLYFYWYRQILGQKVEFLVSFYNNEISEKSEIFDDQFSVERPDGSNFTLKIRSTKLEDSAMYFCASSPDRSNQPQHFGDGTRLSIL.

The DNA of the CDR3 is TGTGCCAGCAGCGCGGCGACAGGTACTAACACTGAAGCTTTCTTT. Protein sequence: CASSAATGTNTEAFF. The chain uses TRBV13 and TRBJ1-1, with D possibly matching TRBD1 (6 bases). Trimming removed 5 bases at V and 2 bases at J, with 15 bases between. The CDR3 has 15 amino acids. CDR1 is PRHDT and CDR2 is FYEKMQ in the germline V gene (reference sequence).

In the case of this clone: The same CDR3 also results from other DNA sequences found in this sample. V usage is TRBV14 and J usage is TRBJ2-7; 7 nucleotides align to TRBD1. With V trimmed by 3 bases and J by 3 bases, 8 bases remained unmatched. The CDR3 loop spans 15 amino acids. Germline CDR1 and CDR2: SGHDN and FVKESK. The CDR3 nucleotides read TGTGCCAGCAGCCAGGTGACAGGGCGCTTCTACGAGCAGTACTTC. Translating gives CASSQVTGRFYEQYF.

As concerns this clone: The same CDR3 arises from other DNA sequences in this sample as well. This rearrangement joins TRBV11-2 to TRBJ1-3; no clear D. CDR3 size: 12 residues. Trimming cost V 3 bases and J 4 bases, with 4 bases left between them. Germline lookup yields CDR1 SGHAT and CDR2 FQNNGV. CDR3 sequence: CASSFEGNTIYF. The CDR3 DNA follows: TGTGCCAGCAGCTTTGAAGGAAACACCATATATTTT.

V is TRBV27 and J is TRBJ2-2; D not certain. Germline lookup yields CDR1 MNHEY and CDR2 SMNVEV (reference sequence). Trimming removed 1 base at V and 6 bases at J, with 6 bases between. This CDR3 is 13 amino acids long. The chain's CDR3 is CASSLYSAGELFF. The CDR3 DNA reads as TGTGCCAGCAGTTTATACAGCGCCGGGGAGCTGTTTTTT.

The chain employs TRBV15 and TRBJ2-5; 9 positions agree with TRBD1. The V and J ends lost 4 bases and 4 bases, in that order; junction bases with no gene match: 10. The CDR3 is 16 residues long. CDR1 is LNHNV, CDR2 YYDKDF, per germline (reference sequence). In DNA form, the CDR3 reads TGTGCCACCAGCACCCGGGACAGGGTTGAGTTAGAGACCCAGTACTTC. Its protein product is CATSTRDRVELETQYF.

The chain uses TRBV5-1 and TRBJ1-2, with a weak D call TRBD1 (6 bases). The CDR3 has 13 amino acids. Germline assignment: CDR1 SGHRS and CDR2 YFSETQ. Trimming removed 5 bases at V and 9 bases at J, with 17 bases between. The CDR3 region has the DNA TGCGCCAGCAGTTACAGGGAGGAGAGGAGCTACACCTTC. Amino acids: CASSYREERSYTF.

V usage is TRBV7-8 and J usage is TRBJ2-3; TRBD2 agrees at 8 bases. The CDR3 consists of 15 residues. The germline gives CDR1 SGHVS, CDR2 FQNEAQ. After removal of 3 bases from V and 10 bases from J, the junction contained 12 bases not matched to a gene. The CDR3: CASSFGWSGGAAQYF. The CDR3 DNA follows: TGTGCCAGCAGCTTCGGTTGGAGCGGGGGAGCGGCGCAGTATTTT.

This clone was seen once. The rearrangement links TRBV7-9 to TRBJ2-1; TRBD2 aligns across 10 bases. This CDR3 comprises 16 residues. Losses at the gene ends were 7 bases for V and 3 bases for J; bases not matched to a gene: 9. The germline V gene has CDR1 SEHNR and CDR2 FQNEAQ (reference sequence). The CDR3 coding sequence is TGTGCCAGCAAAGATACCGGGACTAGCGTCTACAATGAGCAGTTCTTC. Protein: CASKDTGTSVYNEQFF.

In the case of this clone: In the same sample, other DNA sequences code for this CDR3. The chain carries TRBV13 and TRBJ2-7; TRBD2 agrees at 12 bases. Per the germline V gene, CDR1 is PRHDT and CDR2 is FYEKMQ (reference sequence). V was pared by 6 bases and J by 0 bases, with 3 bases of the junction left unmatched. The CDR3 is made up of 15 amino acids. Written as DNA, the CDR3 is TGTGCCAGCAGTCCTAGCGGGGGGGCCTCCTACGAGCAGTACTTC. Amino acids: CASSPSGGASYEQYF.

About this clone: At the DNA level, this CDR3 is encoded by other sequences in the same sample as well. The J gene is TRBJ2-7, the V gene TRBV6-1; perhaps TRBD1 as D (6 bases). The CDR3 sequence is 14 residues long. CDR1 is MNHNS, CDR2 SASEGT, per germline. The V end lost 1 base, the J end lost 6 bases, and 13 bases lay between the germline ends. CDR3 loop: CASSEVVQGGEQYF. CDR3 nucleotide sequence: TGTGCCAGCAGTGAAGTAGTACAGGGCGGCGAGCAGTACTTC.

This clone was observed once. The same CDR3 is also encoded by other DNA sequences in this sample. The CDR3 DNA reads as TGTGCCAGCAGTTTACTAGGGGCGAACACCGGGGAGCTGTTTTTT. This translates into CASSLLGANTGELFF. The chain has TRBV27 and TRBJ2-2; possible D gene TRBD1, 5 bases. In germline, CDR1 is MNHEY, CDR2 SMNVEV (reference sequence). V lost 2 bases and J 0 bases, leaving 7 bases between the germline ends. The CDR3 length is 15 residues.

The chain combines TRBV13 with TRBJ2-1; TRBD2 might be the D (6 bases). Germline V gene data show CDR1 as PRHDT and CDR2 as FYEKMQ (reference sequence). This CDR3 is built from 16 residues. Trimming left V 3 bases short and J 0 bases short, with 12 bases between. CDR3 in amino acids: CASSFGGIGSYNEQFF. The CDR3 DNA is TGTGCCAGCAGCTTTGGGGGGATCGGCTCCTACAATGAGCAGTTCTTC. Based on the CDR3 plus reference TRBV13 and TRBJ2-1, the full variable domain is AAGVIQSPRHLIKEKRETATLKCYPIPRHDTVYWYQQGPGQDPQFLISFYEKMQSDKGSIPDRFSAQQFSDYHSELNMSSLELGDSALYFCASSFGGIGSYNEQFFGPGTRLTVL.

The chain recombines TRBV11-1 with TRBJ2-7; D is possibly TRBD1 or TRBD2 (6 bases each). The germline V gene encodes CDR1 SGHAT and CDR2 FQDESV (reference sequence). Trimming took off 5 bases at V and 3 bases at J, with 17 bases between the two ends. The CDR3 runs to 15 residues. The CDR3 loop reads CASSRATGGVYEQYF. The CDR3 DNA sequence: TGTGCCAGCAGCCGAGCGACAGGAGGGGTCTACGAGCAGTACTTC.

Only one count was recorded for this clone. In DNA, the CDR3 is TGCGCCAGCAGCCAAGTCTTAGGATCGTACCAAGAGACCCAGTACTTC. Translation: CASSQVLGSYQETQYF. V and J are TRBV4-1 and TRBJ2-5; D is unclear. Trimming pared 1 base from V and 0 bases from J, leaving 12 bases between. This CDR3 region has 16 residues. In germline, CDR1 is MGHRA, CDR2 YSYEKL.

This chain joins TRBV10-1 and TRBJ2-1; 9 bases line up with TRBD2. Germline CDR1 WNHNN, CDR2 SYGVQD (reference sequence). V was pared by 1 base and J by 0 bases, with 1 base of the junction left unmatched. The CDR3 covers 16 residues. CDR3 in DNA: TGCGCCAGCAGTGAGTTGCGGGAGGGCTCCTACAATGAGCAGTTCTTC. It specifies CASSELREGSYNEQFF.

The chain employs TRBV4-3 and TRBJ2-7; a possible D gene is TRBD1 (6 bases). The CDR3 spans 14 residues. Trimming took off 0 bases at V and 6 bases at J, with 12 bases between the two ends. Looked up from germline, CDR1 is LGHNA and CDR2 is YSLEER. The CDR3 region has the DNA TGCGCCAGCAGCCAAGATTCGACAGGCACCGAGCAGTACTTC. Translated: CASSQDSTGTEQYF.